Below, 31 T cell receptor beta chains from the same sample are listed, as sequenced in a study of blood T cells in healthy people across ages. It was with a sample-barcoded 5' primer and a J-beta primer mix that a second PCR of about 6 to 11 cycles was run. A single record per CDR3 protein comes from TCRdb applying MiXCR to the 5' RACE reads. Of over a million distinct CDR3 sequences in the sample, 40% to 55% were seen once. Material: blood. The receptors shown here come from a woman aged 60-70 years in good health.

The rearrangement links TRBV2 to TRBJ2-3; D not certain. Germline V lookup: CDR1 SNHLY, CDR2 FYNNEI. The CDR3 is 14 residues long. V gave up 1 base and J gave up 8 bases, with 13 bases separating them. The CDR3: CASSEGGSYPTQYF. CDR3 bases: TGTGCCAGCAGTGAAGGGGGATCTTATCCTACGCAGTATTTT.

The table lists this clonotype with a few counts. The chain joins TRBV2 to TRBJ2-1; 8 bases fit TRBD2. Germline values: CDR1 SNHLY, CDR2 FYNNEI. There are 12 residues in the CDR3. The V segment lost 5 bases and the J segment 10 bases; nucleotides outside the gene matches: 4. Written as DNA, the CDR3 is TGTGCCAGCAGTACCCGGGGGGGGGAGCAGTTCTTC. Residues: CASSTRGGEQFF.

Note on this clonotype: A much larger clone differs by one base, so this may be a read error. The chain links TRBV5-1 to TRBJ2-1, with 13 bases matching TRBD2. The V gene's germline CDR1 is SGHRS and CDR2 YFSETQ. CDR3 length: 18 amino acids. The CDR3: CAGSPGTSGTMSYNEQFF. CDR3 in DNA: TGCGCCGGCAGCCCCGGGACTAGCGGGACCATGTCCTACAATGAGCAGTTCTTC.

This clonotype was detected only a few times. V is TRBV20-1 and J is TRBJ1-6; D perhaps matches TRBD1 (6 bases). Trimming stripped 7 bases from V and 12 bases from J, with 22 bases between. The germline V gene has CDR1 DFQATT and CDR2 SNEGSKA (reference sequence). CDR3 length: 14 residues. For the CDR3, the DNA is TGCAGTGTAAGGGGGACCACTCCCCAGGAACCCCTCCACTTT. Translation gives CSVRGTTPQEPLHF.

In this sample, this clonotype turned up a few times. The chain is built from TRBV6-1 and TRBJ1-5; D call uncertain. Germline V gene sequence: CDR1 MNHNS, CDR2 SASEGT. The CDR3 totals 15 residues. V gave up 0 bases and J gave up 4 bases, with 10 bases separating them. This chain's CDR3 is CASSEAPPKNQPQHF. CDR3 in DNA: TGTGCCAGCAGTGAAGCCCCACCGAAGAATCAGCCCCAGCATTTT.

This clonotype was detected only once. The chain employs TRBV20-1 and TRBJ1-6; D is uncertain. Per germline, CDR1 DFQATT and CDR2 SNEGSKA (reference sequence). V lost 1 base, J lost 9 bases, and 13 bases lay in between. This CDR3 contains 14 residues. In nucleotides, the CDR3 is TGCAGTGCTAGAGCATTAGTTTCTGGTTCACCCCTCCACTTT. Its protein is CSARALVSGSPLHF.

J is TRBJ1-5 and V is TRBV2, with D hard to call. Trimming removed 8 bases from V and 4 bases from J, with 18 bases in between. The CDR3 consists of 15 residues. From germline, CDR1 is SNHLY and CDR2 FYNNEI. The CDR3 protein is CASSTRKGSNQPQHF. The CDR3 DNA reads TGTGCCAGCTCAACAAGGAAAGGCTCAAATCAGCCCCAGCATTTT.

This clonotype was observed a handful of times. The genes are TRBV6-1 and TRBJ2-5; TRBD2 agrees at 10 bases. Per the germline V gene, CDR1 is MNHNS and CDR2 is SASEGT. The CDR3 covers 15 residues. The V gene end was trimmed by 3 bases and the J gene end by 5 bases; junction bases not matched to a gene: 6. CDR3 region: CASSELTSGIETQYF. CDR3 bases: TGTGCCAGCAGTGAGCTAACTAGCGGGATTGAGACCCAGTACTTC.

The gene calls are TRBV24-1 and TRBJ2-1; perhaps TRBD2 as D (5 bases). Germline CDR1 is KGHDR and CDR2 is SFDVKD. The CDR3 spans 16 residues. V gave up 9 bases and J gave up 7 bases, with 24 bases separating them. The CDR3 protein is CATSAAGADSWNEQFF. CDR3 bases: TGTGCCACCTCAGCCGCCGGAGCGGATTCTTGGAATGAGCAGTTCTTC.

This clonotype was recorded only once. For the CDR3, the DNA is TGTGCCAGCAGTTACGATGAAGGGGATGGCTACACCTTC. It translates to CASSYDEGDGYTF. J is TRBJ1-2 and V is TRBV6-6, with D perhaps matching TRBD1 (5 bases). V was clipped by 2 bases and J by 6 bases, with 10 bases between them. Germline CDR1 and CDR2: MNHNY and SVGAGI (reference sequence). The CDR3 is 13 amino acids.

V is TRBV27 and J is TRBJ2-1; the D gene is possibly TRBD2 (5 bases). The J call may not be correct, given that the DNA end is closer to TRBJ2-7. The CDR3 spans 15 residues. Germline V gene lookup returns CDR1 MNHEY and CDR2 SMNVEV (reference sequence). CDR3 sequence: CASSLNLATYNEQYF. The CDR3 bases are TGTGCCAGCAGTTTAAACCTAGCTACCTACAATGAGCAGTACTTC.

This chain uses TRBV12-3 or TRBV12-4 with TRBJ2-5; TRBD2 aligns across 10 bases. This CDR3 has 16 residues. V was clipped by 6 bases and J by 4 bases; unmatched bases: 11. CDR3 coding DNA: TGTGCCAGCAGAACCCTTGAGCGGGAGGGCCGAGAGACCCAGTACTTC. Translation: CASRTLEREGRETQYF.

The genes are TRBV9 and TRBJ2-7; 9 bases are a match to TRBD1. The CDR3 length is 16 residues. The germline gives CDR1 SGDLS, CDR2 YYNGEE. Unmatched junction bases numbered 8, after V lost 4 bases and J lost 0 bases. The chain's CDR3 is CASSPGQGMSSYEQYF. The DNA of the CDR3 is TGTGCCAGCAGCCCCGGACAGGGGATGAGCTCCTACGAGCAGTACTTC.

The rearrangement links TRBV6-5 to TRBJ2-1; 13 bases line up with TRBD2. This CDR3 is 17 amino acids long. Germline V CDR1 and CDR2: MNHEY, SVGAGI. With V trimmed by 2 bases and J by 6 bases, 7 bases remained unmatched. Here the CDR3 DNA reads TGTGCCAGCAGTTACCTTAGGACTAGCGGGAGCTCCAATGAGCAGTTCTTC. It translates to CASSYLRTSGSSNEQFF.

This chain joins TRBV30 and TRBJ2-7, with 7 bases aligning to TRBD1. Germline lookup yields CDR1 GTSNPN and CDR2 SVGIG (reference sequence). This CDR3 is built from 14 residues. Trimming removed 1 base from V and 6 bases from J; junction bases left unmatched: 9. The CDR3 coding sequence is TGTGCCTGGAGTGAGGGGACAGTTCTCCTCGAGCAGTACTTC. Its protein is CAWSEGTVLLEQYF.

The chain combines TRBV12-3 or TRBV12-4 with TRBJ2-4; D ambiguous. The J call may be wrong; the DNA end is better matched by TRBJ2-7. This CDR3 has 14 residues. The CDR3, as DNA: TGTGCCAGCAGTTTCCGGACGGGTTCCGACGAGCAGTACTTC. As protein: CASSFRTGSDEQYF.

The chain is built from TRBV2 and TRBJ2-1, with D perhaps matching TRBD2 (6 bases). The germline V gene encodes CDR1 SNHLY and CDR2 FYNNEI. The CDR3 consists of 13 residues. Deletions cut 5 bases from V and 8 bases from J, with 13 bases between. The CDR3 nucleotides read TGTGCCAGCAGTATGGCGGGAAGGCATGAGCAGTTCTTC. It specifies CASSMAGRHEQFF.

This sequence joins TRBV6-1 and TRBJ2-3; D is perhaps TRBD1 or TRBD2 (6 bases each). The CDR3 is made up of 13 amino acids. V shed 6 bases and J shed 4 bases, with 11 bases lying between them. Germline CDR1 reads MNHNS; CDR2 reads SASEGT. Here the CDR3 DNA reads TGTGCCAGCAGACCGGGGGCCGCAGATACGCAGTATTTT. Encoded protein: CASRPGAADTQYF.

This chain links TRBV11-2 with TRBJ2-1; TRBD1 is a possible D gene (5 bases). V dropped 5 bases and J dropped 0 bases, with 14 bases sitting between them. Germline values: CDR1 SGHAT, CDR2 FQNNGV. The CDR3 has 16 residues. The CDR3 sequence is CASSPLGQGSYNEQFF. CDR3 nucleotide sequence: TGTGCCAGCAGCCCATTAGGGCAGGGCTCCTACAATGAGCAGTTCTTC.

The rearrangement links TRBV5-6 to TRBJ2-7, with D possibly TRBD2 on 6 matching bases. V lost 1 base, J lost 3 bases, and 14 bases lay in between. Germline values: CDR1 SGHDT, CDR2 YYEEEE. The CDR3 runs 15 residues. CDR3 protein: CASSLYGASDYEQYF. CDR3 DNA sequence: TGTGCCAGCAGCTTGTATGGTGCTAGCGACTACGAGCAGTACTTC.

The V call is TRBV20-1, the J call TRBJ2-3, with 8 bases that match TRBD1. Trimming cost V 5 bases and J 6 bases; bases outside gene matches: 4. The length of the CDR3 is 12 residues. Germline CDR1 reads DFQATT; CDR2 reads SNEGSKA (reference sequence). The CDR3 DNA is TGCAGTGCTCCGGACAGGGCTGATACGCAGTATTTT. Amino acids: CSAPDRADTQYF.

This chain links TRBV29-1 with TRBJ2-5; the D is unclear. The CDR3 extends over 10 amino acids. V gave up 7 bases and J gave up 5 bases, with 8 bases separating them. Germline V lookup: CDR1 SQVTM, CDR2 ANQGSEA. In DNA form, the CDR3 reads TGCAGCGCAGCCGTTGAGACCCAGTACTTC. It codes for CSAAVETQYF.

The chain employs TRBV29-1 and TRBJ2-7; 8 bases line up with TRBD1. Losses at the gene ends were 7 bases for V and 0 bases for J; bases not matched to a gene: 5. This CDR3 has 13 amino acids. Per the germline V gene, CDR1 is SQVTM and CDR2 is ANQGSEA. The CDR3, as DNA: TGCAGCGCCTGGACAGGGAACTCCTACGAGCAGTACTTC. Protein: CSAWTGNSYEQYF.

Only a few counts were recorded for this clonotype. CDR3 loop: CASSLATFSNQPQHF. CDR3 nucleotides: TGTGCCAGCAGCTTAGCGACATTTAGCAATCAGCCCCAGCATTTT. The chain is built from TRBV7-2 and TRBJ1-5; D ambiguous. The CDR3 sequence is 15 residues long. V was clipped by 0 bases and J by 0 bases, with 6 bases between them. CDR1 SGHTA and CDR2 FQGNSA come from the germline V gene.

A note on this clonotype: An end of the junction differs from the germline gene, which may be a read error. This chain uses TRBV5-1 with TRBJ2-6; possibly TRBD2 for D (5 bases). Germline V CDR1 and CDR2: SGHRS, YFSETQ. CDR3 size: 15 residues. CDR3 sequence: CAGSLYGAGANVLTF. In DNA, the CDR3 is TGCGCCGGCAGCTTGTACGGGGCTGGGGCCAACGTCCTGACTTTC.

The chain combines TRBV9 with TRBJ2-3; D is perhaps TRBD2 (5 bases). CDR3 size: 17 residues. V lost 2 bases to trimming and J lost 4 bases, with 20 bases between them. CDR1 and CDR2 from the germline V gene are SGDLS and YYNGEE. The CDR3 sequence is CASSVVASPHTADTQYF. The CDR3, as DNA: TGTGCCAGCAGCGTGGTTGCTAGCCCCCACACTGCAGATACGCAGTATTTT.

This clonotype was detected many times. The chain has TRBV29-1 and TRBJ1-2; possible D gene TRBD1, 6 bases. In germline, CDR1 is SQVTM, CDR2 ANQGSEA. With 8 bases removed from V and 7 bases from J, the gap between germline ends came to 23 bases. The length of the CDR3 is 14 residues. CDR3 in amino acids: CSLRQDHRSSGYTF. Here the CDR3 DNA reads TGCAGCCTTAGACAGGACCACCGTTCGAGTGGCTACACCTTC.

The chain combines TRBV4-1 with TRBJ1-5; D uncertain. The CDR3 spans 15 residues. Germline V gene lookup returns CDR1 MGHRA and CDR2 YSYEKL. V lost 1 base and J 1 base, leaving 8 bases between the germline ends. DNA for the CDR3: TGCGCCAGCAGCCAAGTCCGGGCGAGCAATCAGCCCCAGCATTTT. The encoded protein is CASSQVRASNQPQHF.

The CDR3 DNA reads TGTGCCACCAGCAGAAAAAGGGACGGAGAAGCTTTCTTT. It codes for CATSRKRDGEAFF. The chain has TRBV15 and TRBJ1-1; D might be TRBD1 (5 bases). Germline values: CDR1 LNHNV, CDR2 YYDKDF (reference sequence). CDR3 length: 13 amino acids. Between the trimmed V and J ends, which lost 2 bases and 8 bases, there was a span of 12 bases.

The chain has TRBV30 and TRBJ2-1; D could derive from TRBD1 or TRBD2 (5 bases each). The V end was cut by 0 bases, the J end by 8 bases, with 11 bases between. Per the germline V gene, CDR1 is GTSNPN and CDR2 is SVGIG (reference sequence). CDR3 length: 13 amino acids. The CDR3 DNA reads TGTGCCTGGAGTGTACTGGGGGTCGATGAGCAGTTCTTC. It specifies CAWSVLGVDEQFF.

The rearrangement links TRBV4-2 to TRBJ2-5; no firm D call. V dropped 2 bases and J dropped 5 bases, with 9 bases sitting between them. The germline CDR1 and CDR2 sequences are LGHNA and YNFKEQ. This CDR3 region has 13 residues. CDR3 sequence reads: CASSQNNWETQYF. In nucleotides, the CDR3 is TGTGCCAGCAGCCAAAACAACTGGGAGACCCAGTACTTC.